The next 8 T cell receptor beta chains were all read from a single sample in a study of post-analysis software for immune sequencing data. These receptors have no identified antigens. Unique molecular identifiers featured in each of the TCR beta cDNA libraries. TCRdb recomputed calls from the PCR reads with MiXCR, one row per CDR3 protein. The sample contains 350,000 to 450,000 distinct CDR3 sequences, about 39% of which appear only once. Overall study findings and caveats: Five or six TRBV segments, including TRBV5-6, TRBV5-1 and TRBV20-1, were more frequent in patients than controls.

Sequences were obtained from blood. Receptor source: a girl aged 2-9 years with multiple sclerosis.

The rearrangement joins TRBV28 to TRBJ1-5, with no clear D. CDR1 is MDHEN and CDR2 is SYDVKM in the germline V gene. Trimming pared 2 bases from V and 3 bases from J, leaving 11 bases between. The CDR3 totals 15 residues. CDR3 DNA: TGTGCCAGCAGTTTAGTGTGGGGAGACAATCAGCCCCAGCATTTT. The encoded protein is CASSLVWGDNQPQHF.

There are a few counts of this clonotype. This chain links TRBV29-1 with TRBJ2-6, with 8 bases lining up with TRBD1. This CDR3 region has 14 residues. With V trimmed by 6 bases and J by 2 bases, 3 bases remained unmatched. CDR1 is SQVTM, CDR2 ANQGSEA, per germline. CDR3 sequence (DNA): TGCAGCGTCGCGGACAGGGCTGGGGCCAACGTCCTGACTTTC. Its translation is CSVADRAGANVLTF.

The V call is TRBV4-1, the J call TRBJ2-4, with 10 bases that match TRBD1. The J call may be in error: the DNA end matches TRBJ2-5 better. The germline V gene has CDR1 MGHRA and CDR2 YSYEKL. The CDR3 has 16 residues. The CDR3 DNA reads as TGCGCCAGCAGCCAAGACAGGACAGGGGGTTGGGAGACCCAGTACTTC. It encodes CASSQDRTGGWETQYF.

The gene calls are TRBV14 and TRBJ2-3; maybe TRBD2 (6 bases). The CDR3 sequence is 15 residues long. Germline lookup yields CDR1 SGHDN and CDR2 FVKESK. V was cut by 4 bases and J by 2 bases, with 13 bases left in between. The CDR3 region has the DNA TGTGCCAGCAGCCCTACCGGGAGCGCCACAGATACGCAGTATTTT. Amino acid sequence: CASSPTGSATDTQYF.

This clonotype has only a few counts. The V and J genes are TRBV12-3 or TRBV12-4 and TRBJ2-1, with TRBD1 matching over 7 bases. V trimming: 6 bases; J trimming: 8 bases; junction bases outside the gene matches: 7. The CDR3 contains 13 residues. This CDR3 reads CASSSTGMDEQFF. In nucleotides, the CDR3 is TGTGCCAGCAGCTCGACAGGGATGGATGAGCAGTTCTTC.

The rearrangement joins TRBV5-1 to TRBJ2-4; a weak D match, TRBD2 (5 bases). CDR1 is SGHRS, CDR2 YFSETQ, per germline. The CDR3 covers 16 residues. Trimming shortened V by 2 bases and J by 0 bases, and 12 bases separated the two germline ends. DNA of the CDR3: TGCGCCAGCAGCTTCGACGGGGTCCTAGCCAAAAACATTCAGTACTTC. Protein: CASSFDGVLAKNIQYF.

DNA for the CDR3: TGTGCCAGCTCACCTTTCGAATCAGGGACGGTGGCCTATAATTCACCCCTCCACTTT. Protein product: CASSPFESGTVAYNSPLHF. This sequence joins TRBV18 and TRBJ1-6; tentatively, D is TRBD1 (5 bases). In germline, CDR1 is KGHSH, CDR2 LQKENI. V dropped 3 bases and J dropped 2 bases, with 20 bases sitting between them. The CDR3 covers 19 residues.

This sequence joins TRBV15 and TRBJ1-2; TRBD1 aligns across 11 bases. CDR1 is LNHNV and CDR2 is YYDKDF in the germline V gene (reference sequence). The CDR3 consists of 14 residues. J was trimmed by 7 bases and V by 1 base; bases with no gene match: 2. CDR3: CATSRGGQGAGYTF. The CDR3 DNA follows: TGTGCCACCAGCAGAGGAGGACAGGGGGCTGGCTACACCTTC.